This T cell receptor (beta chain) was sequenced for a study of identifying expanded T cells in peripheral blood (dated by TCRdb to the late 2010s). With respect to the entire study: Four technical replicates, made by sequencing separate aliquots from the same pool of genomic DNA, were compared pairwise.

Concerning this clone itself: It lacks a known antigen. No clone much larger than this one lies a single base away; base qualities are absent.

What the research found in general, with its limitations: Between technical replicates the binomial model flagged 0.9 to 1.5 differentially abundant clones, whereas over roughly 2 weeks the binomial model flagged about 16.4 and over four weeks approximately 18. For all healthy donors, the variance in clone template counts between roughly 2-week samples rose significantly as total template count increased. Across all healthy-donor time intervals, the beta-binomial model significantly lowered both the number of clones called differentially abundant and the false-positive rate. The authors expected biological variance in healthy repertoires might increase further over much longer intervals such as months to years.

During the collection period, no immune events, such as infections, were documented for the healthy donors. Time-dependent variance in a beta-binomial model of T-cell clone differential abundance was calibrated using healthy-donor blood repertoires as a training cohort. The training cohort was composed of around ten healthy donors, 3 female and 7 male. On average the donors were about 40 years old, and their ages spanned roughly 25 to 70 years. Whole blood from each healthy donor was obtained from a commercial supplier and was collected at three time points 2 to 3 weeks apart. Genomic DNA was extracted from unsorted whole blood for immunosequencing. TCRbeta CDR3 regions were profiled by bias-controlled multiplex PCR amplification of genomic DNA with the immunoSEQ Assay. In the authors' own workflow: The absolute abundance of each unique TCRbeta CDR3 region was quantified after sequences were collapsed and filtered. Differential abundance was tested with a binomial (Fisher-equivalent) model and with a beta-binomial model adding time-dependent variance fitted from healthy donors. Clones with fewer than 5 combined templates were removed, and differential abundance was called for clones with a Benjamini-Hochberg FDR below 0.01. In the beta-binomial model, variance was expressed as a function of the total template count across the two samples, in the form v = (b*log(k)+a)^2. In its TCRdb copy, this immuneACCESS table keeps in-frame sequences only and misses some clones. Where compared with another copy, unresolved V genes explain less than half of these, and the others have no known cause. The V and J calls and clone size were taken over from that table, and D and trimming were inferred from the DNA. For this sample the table gives approximately 130,000 clones, of which approximately 88% were detected only once. The biggest ten clones account for 3.3% of the sample.

The sequencing input was blood. This receptor was identified in a person aged 18 to 75 in good health.

CDR3 protein: CASSFLNFGRDREAFF. At the DNA level, the sequence is TGTGCCAGCAGTTTTCTGAACTTCGGCAGGGATCGGGAAGCTTTCTTT. The chain was built from TRBV27 and TRBJ1-1, with TRBD1 tentatively as D gene (5 bases match). As encoded in the germline V gene (reference sequence), CDR1 is MNHEY while CDR2 is SMNVEV. At the junction V is shortened by 3 bases and J by 8 bases, with 22 bases in between. Measured from the cysteine to the phenylalanine, the CDR3 is 16 residues long. The kept DNA is CDR3 alone, 48 bases in frame from the first base.